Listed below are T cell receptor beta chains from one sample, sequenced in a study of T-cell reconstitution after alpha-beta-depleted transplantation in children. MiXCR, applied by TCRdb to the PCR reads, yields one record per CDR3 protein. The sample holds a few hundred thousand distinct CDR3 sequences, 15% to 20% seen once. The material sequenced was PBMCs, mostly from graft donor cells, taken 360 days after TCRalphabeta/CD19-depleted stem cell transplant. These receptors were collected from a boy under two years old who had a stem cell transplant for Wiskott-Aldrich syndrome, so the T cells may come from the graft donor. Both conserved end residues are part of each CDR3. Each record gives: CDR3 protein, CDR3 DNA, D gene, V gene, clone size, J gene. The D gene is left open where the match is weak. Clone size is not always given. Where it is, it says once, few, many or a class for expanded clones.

CASSVISSTGELFF	TGTGCCAGTAGTGTCATAAGCTCCACCGGGGAGCTGTTTTTT	-	TRBV19	-	TRBJ2-2
CASSQAGTLKEQYF	TGTGCCAGCAGCCAAGCAGGGACACTCAAAGAGCAGTACTTC	-	TRBV16	-	TRBJ2-7
CSVGPMTSGSLSSYNEQFF	TGCAGCGTTGGCCCTATGACTAGCGGGAGTCTTAGCTCCTACAATGAGCAGTTCTTC	TRBD2	TRBV29-1	few	TRBJ2-1
CSVLGGQAYNEQFF	TGCAGCGTTTTAGGGGGCCAAGCTTACAATGAGCAGTTCTTC	TRBD1	TRBV29-1	few	TRBJ2-1
CASSSGTVGNQPQHF	TGTGCCAGCAGTTCCGGGACAGTAGGCAATCAGCCCCAGCATTTT	TRBD1	TRBV6-1	-	TRBJ1-5
CASSLASPYGYNEQFF	TGTGCCAGCAGTTTAGCGTCGCCCTACGGCTACAATGAGCAGTTCTTC	-	TRBV12-3/TRBV12-4	-	TRBJ2-1
CASSVLRRERLAVEQFF	TGTGCCAGCAGCGTCCTTAGGCGGGAGAGATTAGCGGTTGAGCAGTTCTTC	TRBD2	TRBV7-8	few	TRBJ2-1
CASSQGALAGGPTYNEQFF	TGCGCCAGCAGCCAAGGGGCCCTAGCGGGAGGGCCTACCTACAATGAGCAGTTCTTC	TRBD2	TRBV4-3	few	TRBJ2-1
CASSPQGTGANVLTF	TGTGCCAGCAGCCCACAGGGGACTGGGGCCAACGTCCTGACTTTC	TRBD1	TRBV5-6	many	TRBJ2-6
CASSFKGTNTEAFF	TGTGCCAGCAGCTTCAAGGGGACGAACACTGAAGCTTTCTTT	-	TRBV5-5	-	TRBJ1-1
CSARDSGRVYEQYF	TGCAGTGCTAGAGATAGCGGGAGAGTCTACGAGCAGTACTTC	TRBD2	TRBV20-1	once	TRBJ2-7
CATSVPTKRGGNYNEQFF	TGTGCCACCAGTGTCCCTACCAAGCGGGGGGGTAACTACAATGAGCAGTTCTTC	TRBD2	TRBV24-1	few	TRBJ2-1
CASSQVLGSETQYF	TGTGCCAGCAGCCAAGTATTGGGCTCGGAGACCCAGTACTTC	-	TRBV4-2	-	TRBJ2-5
CASSPPTSGSNNEQFF	TGTGCCAGCAGCCCACCGACTAGCGGGAGTAACAATGAGCAGTTCTTC	TRBD2	TRBV3-1	-	TRBJ2-1
CASSQARRSRNGQFF	TGCGCCAGCAGCCAAGCTCGACGCTCTAGGAACGGGCAGTTCTTC	-	TRBV4-3	-	TRBJ2-1
CASSLTVNSGNTIYF	TGTGCCAGCAGTTTGACAGTAAACTCTGGAAACACCATATATTTT	-	TRBV6-5	few	TRBJ1-3
CASINPRAGANYEQYF	TGTGCCAGCATCAACCCCAGGGCAGGGGCAAACTACGAGCAGTACTTC	-	TRBV6-2/TRBV6-3	few	TRBJ2-7
CSARDSTGLGIGAGELFF	TGCAGTGCTAGGGACAGTACCGGGCTGGGGATAGGGGCCGGGGAGCTGTTTTTT	-	TRBV20-1	-	TRBJ2-2
CASLAPGVTDTQYF	TGTGCCAGTCTAGCGCCGGGGGTCACAGATACGCAGTATTTT	-	TRBV12-3/TRBV12-4	few	TRBJ2-3
CATSAGRLHYEQYF	TGTGCCACCTCAGCCGGCAGGTTACACTACGAGCAGTACTTC	-	TRBV6-1	-	TRBJ2-7
CASSTTSGLYNEQFF	TGCGCCAGCAGCACTACTAGCGGCCTATACAATGAGCAGTTCTTC	TRBD2	TRBV5-1	many	TRBJ2-1
CAISESPDLAKNIQYF	TGTGCCATCAGTGAGTCTCCCGATCTAGCCAAAAACATTCAGTACTTC	-	TRBV10-3	few	TRBJ2-4
CATSDTSGRNTGELFF	TGTGCCACCAGTGATACTAGCGGGAGGAACACCGGGGAGCTGTTTTTT	TRBD2	TRBV24-1	few	TRBJ2-2
CSATPLAEYYNEQFF	TGCAGTGCTACCCCCCTAGCGGAATACTACAATGAGCAGTTCTTC	TRBD2	TRBV20-1	-	TRBJ2-1
CASSPHVGPGFTDTQYF	TGTGCCAGCAGCCCACACGTCGGGCCTGGGTTCACAGATACGCAGTATTTT	-	TRBV9	many	TRBJ2-3
CASSQGLAGGLQETQYF	TGTGCCAGCAGCCAAGGACTAGCGGGGGGGCTCCAAGAGACCCAGTACTTC	TRBD2	TRBV4-2	-	TRBJ2-5
CSARVWDEQYF	TGCAGTGCTAGAGTATGGGACGAGCAGTACTTC	-	TRBV20-1	few	TRBJ2-7
CASSQGFLGGDEQYF	TGCGCCAGCAGCCAAGGGTTCTTGGGGGGGGACGAGCAGTACTTC	TRBD2	TRBV4-1	-	TRBJ2-7
CATSRIAGSKNIQYF	TGTGCCACCAGCCGTATAGCGGGAAGCAAAAACATTCAGTACTTC	TRBD2	TRBV15	-	TRBJ2-4
CASSAGQLSNTGELFF	TGCGCCAGCAGCGCGGGACAGCTCTCGAACACCGGGGAGCTGTTTTTT	-	TRBV5-1	few	TRBJ2-2
CASNRAGPSTDTQYF	TGCGCCAGCAACCGAGCGGGGCCTAGCACAGATACGCAGTATTTT	TRBD2	TRBV5-1	-	TRBJ2-3
CSAFTGYPNSPLHF	TGCAGTGCTTTCACAGGGTACCCTAATTCACCCCTCCACTTT	-	TRBV20-1	-	TRBJ1-6
CSARDRRRQETQYF	TGCAGTGCTAGAGATCGAAGGAGACAAGAGACCCAGTACTTC	-	TRBV20-1	-	TRBJ2-5